The source of this TCR beta chain is a study of T cells after posttransplantation cyclophosphamide. V shed 10 bases and J shed 1 base, with 14 bases lying between them. From germline, CDR1 is MNHEY and CDR2 SVGAGI. This CDR3 is built from 14 residues. Ten or more counts support this clone. No antigen is known for it. The protocol was immunoSEQ multiplex PCR, while the TCRdb copy is restricted to in-frame clones and leaves out a portion. The repertoire has over 35,000 clones, none seen only once; the ten largest take about 2%. Study outcomes and limitations: After PTCy, TRB diversity resembled that of CNI/methotrexate controls.

The source is a man between 35 and 55 years old in good health, CMV-negative, and a related stem cell transplant donor. Specimen: PBMCs. The chain carries TRBV6-5 and TRBJ2-4; tentatively, D is TRBD2 (5 bases). CDR3: CATRSGFAKNIQYF. The CDR3 DNA reads as TGTGCCACCCGCTCGGGGTTCGCCAAAAACATTCAGTACTTC.